The 5 T cell receptor beta chains below come from one sample, sequenced in a study of T cell responses to AZD1222 COVID-19 vaccine. Sequencing was performed with immunoSEQ multiplex PCR; in TCRdb, only in-frame clones are kept and a portion is missing. Here the sample spans some 150,000 clones, roughly 92% being singletons. Source: peripheral blood, taken on day 0 of AZD1222 vaccination. The receptors come from an adult in good health.

This clone was picked up a small number of times. The CDR3 DNA reads TGCGCCAGCAGCTTTTCCGGGAGGGCAGATACGCAGTATTTT. It codes for CASSFSGRADTQYF. The chain has TRBV5-1 and TRBJ2-3; 8 bases align to TRBD2. The junction had 3 bases not matched to a gene; V was cut back by 2 bases and J by 4 bases. CDR1 and CDR2 from the germline V gene are SGHRS and YFSETQ. The CDR3 runs 14 residues.

The chain recombines TRBV6-5 with TRBJ2-7; TRBD2 agrees at 8 bases. Germline V gene lookup returns CDR1 MNHEY and CDR2 SVGAGI. This CDR3 has 16 residues. Trimming removed 0 bases from V and 2 bases from J; junction bases left unmatched: 6. CDR3 sequence: CASSYSGLGNTYEQYF. The DNA for the CDR3 is TGTGCCAGCAGTTACTCGGGACTAGGTAATACCTACGAGCAGTACTTC.

The chain links TRBV11-1 to TRBJ2-7; TRBD2 aligns across 7 bases. Looked up from germline, CDR1 is SGHAT and CDR2 is FQDESV (reference sequence). The CDR3 runs 17 residues. V dropped 0 bases and J dropped 0; count of bases not matched to a gene: 8. CDR3 amino acids: CASSLALGRGSSYEQYF. The CDR3 DNA reads TGTGCCAGCAGCTTAGCCTTAGGTCGCGGGAGCTCCTACGAGCAGTACTTC.

The genes are TRBV4-1 and TRBJ2-3; 11 nucleotides line up with TRBD2. This CDR3 spans 19 amino acids. The germline V gene encodes CDR1 MGHRA and CDR2 YSYEKL. With V trimmed by 1 base and J by 1 base, 10 bases remained unmatched. The CDR3 sequence is CASSQVRVSTSGGTDTQYF. In DNA, the CDR3 is TGCGCCAGCAGCCAAGTACGGGTCTCGACTAGCGGGGGCACAGATACGCAGTATTTT.

Details on this clone: One junction end does not reproduce the germline sequence, and a read error may be involved. The rearrangement links TRBV12-3 or TRBV12-4 to TRBJ2-3; 8 nucleotides align to TRBD2. The CDR3 spans 13 residues. CDR3 protein: CASSLAGLDTQYF. CDR3 nucleotide sequence: TGTGCCAGCAGCTTAGCGGGGCTGGATACGCAGTATTTT.